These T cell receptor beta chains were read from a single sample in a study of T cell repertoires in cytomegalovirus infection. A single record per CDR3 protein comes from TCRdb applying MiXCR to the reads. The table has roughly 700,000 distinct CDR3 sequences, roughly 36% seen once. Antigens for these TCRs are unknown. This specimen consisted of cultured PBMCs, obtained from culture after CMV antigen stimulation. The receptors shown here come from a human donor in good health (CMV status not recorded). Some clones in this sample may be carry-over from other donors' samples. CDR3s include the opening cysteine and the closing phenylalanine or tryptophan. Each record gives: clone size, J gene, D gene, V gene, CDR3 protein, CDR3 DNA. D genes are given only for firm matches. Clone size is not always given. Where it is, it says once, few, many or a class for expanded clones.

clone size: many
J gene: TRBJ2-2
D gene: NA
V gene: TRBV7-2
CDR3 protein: CASSFSGHTGELFF
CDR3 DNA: TGTGCCAGCAGCTTCTCTGGGCACACCGGGGAGCTGTTTTTT

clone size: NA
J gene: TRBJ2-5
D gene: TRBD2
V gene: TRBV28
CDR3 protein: CASNIAGGQQETQYF
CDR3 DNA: TGTGCCAGCAATATAGCGGGGGGGCAGCAAGAGACCCAGTACTTC

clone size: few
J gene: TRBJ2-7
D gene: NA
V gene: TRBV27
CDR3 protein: CASSFFRGGMYEQYF
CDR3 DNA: TGTGCCAGCAGTTTTTTCAGGGGCGGGATGTACGAGCAGTACTTC

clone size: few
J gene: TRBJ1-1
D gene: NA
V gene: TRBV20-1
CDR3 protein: CSARDPRGWNTEAFF
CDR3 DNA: TGCAGTGCTAGAGATCCGAGGGGGTGGAACACTGAAGCTTTCTTT

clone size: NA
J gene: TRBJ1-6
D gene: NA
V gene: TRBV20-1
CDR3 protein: CSAVQGPLSYNSPLHF
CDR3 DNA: TGCAGTGCTGTGCAGGGGCCCCTTTCCTATAATTCACCCCTCCACTTT

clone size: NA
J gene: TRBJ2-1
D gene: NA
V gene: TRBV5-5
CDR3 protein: CASSQYPSSYNEQFF
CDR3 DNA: TGTGCCAGCAGCCAGTACCCCAGCTCCTACAATGAGCAGTTCTTC

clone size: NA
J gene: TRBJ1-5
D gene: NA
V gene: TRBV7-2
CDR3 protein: CASSKLGGANQPQHF
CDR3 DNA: TGTGCCAGCAGCAAGCTAGGAGGAGCGAATCAGCCCCAGCATTTT

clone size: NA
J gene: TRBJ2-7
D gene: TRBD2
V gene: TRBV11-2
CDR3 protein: CASGSGRSTYEQYF
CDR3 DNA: TGTGCCAGTGGAAGCGGGAGGTCTACCTACGAGCAGTACTTC

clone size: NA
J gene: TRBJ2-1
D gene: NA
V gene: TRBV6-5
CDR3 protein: CAINRTGTLGCTRTNEQFF
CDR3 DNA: TGTGCCATCAACCGCACCGGGACACTTGGGTGTACCCGTACCAATGAGCAGTTCTTC

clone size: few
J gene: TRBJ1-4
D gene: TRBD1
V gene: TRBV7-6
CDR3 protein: CASSLLQGGSEKLFF
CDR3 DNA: TGTGCCAGCAGCTTACTACAGGGGGGGAGTGAAAAACTGTTTTTT

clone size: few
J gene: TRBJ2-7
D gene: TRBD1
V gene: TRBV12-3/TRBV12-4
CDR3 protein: CASRAGQAYEQYF
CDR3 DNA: TGTGCCAGCAGGGCTGGACAGGCCTACGAGCAGTACTTC

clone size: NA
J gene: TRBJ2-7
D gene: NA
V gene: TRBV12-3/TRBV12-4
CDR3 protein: CASSFQRGSEQYF
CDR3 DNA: TGTGCCAGCAGTTTTCAGAGGGGAAGCGAGCAGTACTTC

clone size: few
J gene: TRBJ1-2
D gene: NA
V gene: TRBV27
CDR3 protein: CASSPGLSGYGYTF
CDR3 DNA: TGTGCCAGCAGCCCGGGACTTAGTGGCTATGGCTACACCTTC

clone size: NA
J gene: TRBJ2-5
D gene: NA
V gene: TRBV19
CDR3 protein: CASSTPGRKETQYF
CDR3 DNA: TGTGCCAGTAGTACCCCGGGTCGAAAAGAGACCCAGTACTTC

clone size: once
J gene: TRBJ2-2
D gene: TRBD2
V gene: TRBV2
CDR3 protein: CASRGTSANTGELFF
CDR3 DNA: TGTGCCAGCAGGGGGACTAGCGCGAACACCGGGGAGCTGTTTTTT

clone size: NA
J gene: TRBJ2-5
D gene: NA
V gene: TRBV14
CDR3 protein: CASSQYSSANLQETQYF
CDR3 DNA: TGTGCCAGCAGCCAATATTCTAGCGCCAACCTCCAAGAGACCCAGTACTTC

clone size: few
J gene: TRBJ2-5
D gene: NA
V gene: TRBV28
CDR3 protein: CASRPPGETQYF
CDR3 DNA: TGTGCCAGCAGGCCTCCCGGGGAGACCCAGTACTTC

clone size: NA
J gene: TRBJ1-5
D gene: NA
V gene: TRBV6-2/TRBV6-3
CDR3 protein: CASRPRVGNQPQHF
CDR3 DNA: TGTGCCAGCAGGCCAAGGGTTGGCAATCAGCCCCAGCATTTT

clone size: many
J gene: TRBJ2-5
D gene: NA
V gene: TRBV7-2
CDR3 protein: CASSSRQSGTREETQYF
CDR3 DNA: TGTGCCAGCAGCTCTCGACAGTCCGGGACCAGGGAAGAGACCCAGTACTTC

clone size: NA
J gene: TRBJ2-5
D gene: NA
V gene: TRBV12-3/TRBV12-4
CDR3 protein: CASSLVSLQETQYF
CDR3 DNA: TGTGCCAGCAGTTTAGTTAGCCTTCAAGAGACCCAGTACTTC

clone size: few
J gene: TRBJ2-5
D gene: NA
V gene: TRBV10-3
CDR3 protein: CAISGADQETQYF
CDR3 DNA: TGTGCCATCAGTGGGGCAGACCAAGAGACCCAGTACTTC

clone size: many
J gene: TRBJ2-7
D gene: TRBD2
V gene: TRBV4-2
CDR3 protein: CASSQASGRYEQYF
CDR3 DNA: TGTGCCAGCAGCCAAGCTAGCGGCCGCTACGAGCAGTACTTC

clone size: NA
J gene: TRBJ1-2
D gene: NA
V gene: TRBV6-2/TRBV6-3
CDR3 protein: CASEKGGLDYGYTF
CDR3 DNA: TGTGCCAGCGAGAAGGGTGGACTTGACTATGGCTACACCTTC

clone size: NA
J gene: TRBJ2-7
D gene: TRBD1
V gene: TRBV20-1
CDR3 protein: CSARVQGRVSYEQYF
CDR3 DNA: TGCAGTGCTAGGGTACAGGGGCGAGTGTCCTACGAGCAGTACTTC

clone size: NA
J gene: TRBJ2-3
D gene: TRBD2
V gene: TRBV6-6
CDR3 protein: CASSLRLAGTDTQYF
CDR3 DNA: TGTGCCAGCAGTCTCCGGCTAGCGGGCACAGATACGCAGTATTTT

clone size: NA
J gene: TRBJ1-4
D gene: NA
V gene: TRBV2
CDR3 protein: CASKKDGSTPAGANEKLFF
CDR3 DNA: TGTGCCAGCAAGAAGGATGGGTCGACACCCGCGGGGGCTAATGAAAAACTGTTTTTT

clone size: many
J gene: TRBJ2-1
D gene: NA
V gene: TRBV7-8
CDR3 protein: CASSRPGFYRLNNEQFF
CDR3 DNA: TGTGCCAGCAGCCGTCCCGGATTTTACCGGCTGAACAATGAGCAGTTCTTC

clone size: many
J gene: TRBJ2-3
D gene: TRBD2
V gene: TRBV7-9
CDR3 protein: CASSFGTSGSTDTQYF
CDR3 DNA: TGTGCCAGCAGCTTCGGGACTAGCGGGAGTACAGATACGCAGTATTTT

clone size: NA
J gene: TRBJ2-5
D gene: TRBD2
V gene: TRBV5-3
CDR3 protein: CASSPTSGLAIVQETQYF
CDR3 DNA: TGTGCCAGCAGCCCTACATCGGGACTAGCGATAGTACAAGAGACCCAGTACTTC

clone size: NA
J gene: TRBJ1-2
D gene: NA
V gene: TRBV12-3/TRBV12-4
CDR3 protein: CASTLGNSHGYTF
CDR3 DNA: TGTGCCAGCACCCTCGGGAATAGTCATGGCTACACCTTC

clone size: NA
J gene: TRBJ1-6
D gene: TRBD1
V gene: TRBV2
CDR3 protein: CASRRGQGGNSPLHF
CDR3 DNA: TGTGCCAGCAGGCGGGGACAGGGGGGGAATTCACCCCTCCACTTT

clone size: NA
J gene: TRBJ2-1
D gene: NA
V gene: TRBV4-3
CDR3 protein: CASSQEGHTPTISSYNEQFF
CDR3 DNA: TGCGCCAGCAGCCAAGAGGGCCACACCCCAACTATCAGCTCCTACAATGAGCAGTTCTTC

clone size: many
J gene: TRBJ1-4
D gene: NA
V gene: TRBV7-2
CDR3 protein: CASSLGGLGEKLFF
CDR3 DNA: TGTGCCAGCAGCTTAGGGGGGCTTGGTGAAAAACTGTTTTTT

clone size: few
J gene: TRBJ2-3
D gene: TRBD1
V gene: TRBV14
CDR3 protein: CASSRGQGRTDTQYF
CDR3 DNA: TGTGCCAGCAGCCGCGGACAGGGGAGGACAGATACGCAGTATTTT

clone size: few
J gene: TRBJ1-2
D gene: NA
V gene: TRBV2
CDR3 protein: CASRTGWYGYTF
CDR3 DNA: TGTGCCAGCAGGACGGGTTGGTATGGCTACACCTTC